Following are 9 T cell receptor beta chains from one sample sequenced in a study of somatic mutations in cytotoxic T cells in rheumatoid arthritis. Clones were read by immunoSEQ multiplex PCR, and TCRdb kept only the in-frame ones, dropping some. Altogether 17,000 or so clones are present, roughly 85% being singletons, with the ten largest covering around 7%. The sequenced sample was CD8+ T cells sorted from blood. All receptors come from a woman between 40 and 50 years old with rheumatoid arthritis.

The chain carries TRBV7-6 and TRBJ2-7, with TRBD2 matching 7 bases. The germline V gene has CDR1 SGHVS and CDR2 FNYEAQ. V was pared by 2 bases and J by 2 bases, with 6 bases of the junction left unmatched. CDR3 size: 15 residues. The CDR3 bases are TGTGCCAGCAGCTTATACCGGGAGGATGCCTACGAGCAGTACTTC. It yields the protein CASSLYREDAYEQYF.

This chain connects TRBV6-4 to TRBJ2-3, with unresolved D. This CDR3 region has 13 residues. The V end lost 4 bases, the J end lost 6 bases, and 11 bases lay between the germline ends. Germline V gene lookup returns CDR1 MRHNA and CDR2 SNTAGT. In DNA form, the CDR3 reads TGTGCCAGCAGTGGCCTCTCCGGGGATACGCAGTATTTT. Amino acid sequence: CASSGLSGDTQYF.

The rearrangement uses TRBV5-3 and TRBJ2-2; 9 bases align to TRBD2. Being an ORF, TRBV5-3 has a function that is uncertain. The ends lost 4 bases at V and 1 base at J; junction bases unmatched: 11. This CDR3 has 18 residues. Here the CDR3 reads CARSPPPAGGQNTGELFF. For the CDR3, the DNA is TGTGCCAGAAGCCCTCCACCAGCGGGGGGCCAGAACACCGGGGAGCTGTTTTTT.

A word on this clone: The sample contains more than one DNA sequence encoding this CDR3. The chain joins TRBV5-1 to TRBJ2-6; possibly TRBD1 for D (6 bases). Looked up from germline, CDR1 is SGHRS and CDR2 is YFSETQ. V gave up 0 bases and J gave up 0 bases, with 10 bases separating them. The CDR3 consists of 17 residues. CDR3 nucleotides: TGCGCCAGCAGCTTGGGGCAGGGGTTCTCTGGGGCCAACGTCCTGACTTTC. Its protein is CASSLGQGFSGANVLTF. Supplemented by reference TRBV5-1 and TRBJ2-6, the full variable domain reads KAGVTQTPRYLIKTRGQQVTLSCSPISGHRSVSWYQQTPGQGLQFLFEYFSETQRNKGNFPGRFSGRQFSNSRSEMNVSTLELGDSALYLCASSLGQGFSGANVLTFGAGSRLTVL.

This clone occurred once. The V and J genes are TRBV5-1 and TRBJ1-2; 9 nucleotides align to TRBD1. This CDR3 is built from 17 residues. Germline CDR1 is SGHRS and CDR2 is YFSETQ. With 4 bases clipped from V and 4 bases from J, the junction kept 14 bases outside the gene matches. CDR3 sequence reads: CASSPKPGQGGGYGYTF. The CDR3 region has the DNA TGCGCCAGCAGCCCAAAACCGGGACAGGGAGGGGGCTATGGCTACACCTTC.

The gene calls are TRBV21-1 and TRBJ1-6; whether TRBD1, the table's D call, matches the DNA was not checked. TRBV21-1 is a pseudogene segment. The CDR3 runs to 16 residues. The CDR3: CASGKQGEVEGSPLHF. The CDR3 coding sequence is TGTGCCAGCGGGAAACAGGGAGAGGTCGAAGGTTCACCCCTCCACTTT.

The V and J genes are TRBV4-1 and TRBJ2-3, with 12 bases fitting TRBD2. Germline CDR1 and CDR2: MGHRA and YSYEKL. Trimming took 7 bases from V and 1 from J; bases not matched to a gene: 9. The CDR3 has 17 amino acids. The CDR3 nucleotides read TGCGCCAGCAAAAGACTAGCGGGAGAAAAGGGCACAGATACGCAGTATTTT. As protein: CASKRLAGEKGTDTQYF.

CDR3 nucleotide sequence: TGTGCCAGCAGCCGAGTCCGGCTAGCGGAACTAGGGGGGCAGTACTTC. This codes for CASSRVRLAELGGQYF. This chain links TRBV7-9 with TRBJ2-7; weak D call: TRBD2 (7 bases). CDR3 length: 16 residues. Trimming shortened V by 5 bases and J by 9 bases, and 26 bases separated the two germline ends. Germline CDR1 reads SEHNR; CDR2 reads FQNEAQ (reference sequence).

In its sample, this clone was seen once. The rearrangement uses TRBV7-9 and TRBJ2-7, with no clear D. Trimming took off 3 bases at V and 1 base at J, with 13 bases between the two ends. CDR3 size: 15 residues. Germline V gene data show CDR1 as SEHNR and CDR2 as FQNEAQ (reference sequence). The CDR3 spells CASSLSASTSYEQYF. The CDR3 region has the DNA TGTGCCAGCAGCTTGTCCGCCTCAACTTCCTACGAGCAGTACTTC. Drawing the rest from reference TRBV7-9 and TRBJ2-7, the complete variable domain is DTGVSQNPRHKITKRGQNVTFRCDPISEHNRLYWYRQTLGQGPEFLTYFQNEAQLEKSRLLSDRFSAERPKGSFSTLEIQRTEQGDSAMYLCASSLSASTSYEQYFGPGTRLTVT.